A single TCR beta chain is shown here with its context. This specimen comes from a study of control samples from healthy donors and cancer patients. Method: immunoSEQ multiplex PCR; TCRdb's copy keeps in-frame clones and lacks some. This table holds tens of thousands of clones, 91% found once. Sequencing was carried out using blood. This TCR came from a man younger than 45 in good health.

The CDR3 coding sequence is TGTGCCAGCAGTTACTTGGCAGGGGGGGAAAAACTGTTTTTT. This translates into CASSYLAGGEKLFF. The chain uses TRBV6-6 and TRBJ1-4, with TRBD1 identical over 7 bases. There are 14 residues in the CDR3. Germline V gene lookup returns CDR1 MNHNY and CDR2 SVGAGI (reference sequence). J lost 8 bases, V lost 1 base, and 4 bases had no gene match.